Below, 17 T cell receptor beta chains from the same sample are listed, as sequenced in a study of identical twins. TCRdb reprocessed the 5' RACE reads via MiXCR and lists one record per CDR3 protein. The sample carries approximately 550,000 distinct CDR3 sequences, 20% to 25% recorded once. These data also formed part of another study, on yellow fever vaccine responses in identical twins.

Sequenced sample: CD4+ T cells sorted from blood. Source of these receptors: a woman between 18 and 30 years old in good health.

The CDR3 protein is CASSLGRSGRALNEQYF. The CDR3 region has the DNA TGTGCCAGCAGCCTAGGACGTAGCGGGAGGGCCTTGAACGAGCAGTACTTC. The chain couples TRBV9 to TRBJ2-7, with 11 nucleotides matching TRBD2. J lost 5 bases, V lost 4 bases, and 14 bases had no gene match. Germline-derived CDR1 and CDR2 are SGDLS and YYNGEE. The CDR3 spans 17 residues. Supplemented by reference TRBV9 and TRBJ2-7, the full variable domain reads DSGVTQTPKHLITATGQRVTLRCSPRSGDLSVYWYQQSLDQGLQFLIQYYNGEERAKGNILERFSAQQFPDLHSELNLSSLELGDSALYFCASSLGRSGRALNEQYFGPGTRLTVT.

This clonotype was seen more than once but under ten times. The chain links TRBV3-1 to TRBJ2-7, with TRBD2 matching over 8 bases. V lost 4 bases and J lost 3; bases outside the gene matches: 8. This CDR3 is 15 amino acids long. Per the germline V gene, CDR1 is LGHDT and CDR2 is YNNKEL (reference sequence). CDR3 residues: CASSPQRERLYEQYF. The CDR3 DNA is TGTGCCAGCAGCCCCCAGCGGGAGCGGCTCTACGAGCAGTACTTC.

CDR3: CSAPTSGRFSTDTQYF. Here the CDR3 DNA reads TGCAGTGCTCCTACTAGCGGGAGGTTTAGCACAGATACGCAGTATTTT. The gene calls are TRBV20-1 and TRBJ2-3, with 12 bases that match TRBD2. CDR1 and CDR2 (germline): DFQATT, SNEGSKA (reference sequence). Trimming removed 5 bases from V and 0 bases from J; junction bases left unmatched: 6. This CDR3 spans 16 amino acids.

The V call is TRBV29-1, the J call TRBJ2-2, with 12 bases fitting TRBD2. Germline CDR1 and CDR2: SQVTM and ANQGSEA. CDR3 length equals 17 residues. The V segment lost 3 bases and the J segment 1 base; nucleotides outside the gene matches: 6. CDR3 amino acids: CSVDKTSGGENTGELFF. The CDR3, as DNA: TGCAGCGTTGACAAGACTAGCGGGGGAGAGAACACCGGGGAGCTGTTTTTT.

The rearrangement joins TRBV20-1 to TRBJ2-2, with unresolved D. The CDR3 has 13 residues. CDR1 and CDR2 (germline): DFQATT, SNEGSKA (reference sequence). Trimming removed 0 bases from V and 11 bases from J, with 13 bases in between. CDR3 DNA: TGCAGTGCTAGAGAACCCTTGGGTGGAGAGCTGTTTTTT. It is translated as CSAREPLGGELFF.

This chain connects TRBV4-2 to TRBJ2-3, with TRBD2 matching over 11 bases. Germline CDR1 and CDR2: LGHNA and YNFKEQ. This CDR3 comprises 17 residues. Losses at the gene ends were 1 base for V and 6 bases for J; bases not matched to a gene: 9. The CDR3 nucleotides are TGTGCCAGCAGCCAAGGGGGACTAGCGGCCCCTGGGGATACGCAGTATTTT. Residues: CASSQGGLAAPGDTQYF.

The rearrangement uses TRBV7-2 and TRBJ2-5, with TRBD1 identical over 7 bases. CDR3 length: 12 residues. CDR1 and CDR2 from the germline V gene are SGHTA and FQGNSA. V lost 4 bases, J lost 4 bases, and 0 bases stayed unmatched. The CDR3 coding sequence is TGTGCCAGCAGCTACAGGGGAGAGACCCAGTACTTC. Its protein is CASSYRGETQYF.

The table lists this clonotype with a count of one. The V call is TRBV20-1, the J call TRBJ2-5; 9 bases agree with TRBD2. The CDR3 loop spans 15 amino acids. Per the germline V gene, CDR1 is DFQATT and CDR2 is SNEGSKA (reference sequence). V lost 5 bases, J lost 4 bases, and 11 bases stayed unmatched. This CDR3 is CSAFPPGTSSETQYF. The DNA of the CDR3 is TGCAGTGCTTTCCCCCCCGGGACTAGCTCAGAGACCCAGTACTTC.

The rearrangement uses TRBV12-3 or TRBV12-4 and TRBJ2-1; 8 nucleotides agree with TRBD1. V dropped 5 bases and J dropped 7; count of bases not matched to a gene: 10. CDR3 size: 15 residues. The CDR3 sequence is CASSPPGQEKNEQFF. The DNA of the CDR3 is TGTGCCAGCAGTCCCCCGGGACAGGAAAAAAATGAGCAGTTCTTC.

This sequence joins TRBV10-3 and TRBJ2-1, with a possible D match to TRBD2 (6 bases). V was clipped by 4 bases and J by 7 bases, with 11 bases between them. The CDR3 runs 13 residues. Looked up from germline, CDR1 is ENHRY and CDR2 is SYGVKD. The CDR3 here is CAISVGSGNEQFF. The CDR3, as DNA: TGTGCCATCAGTGTCGGGAGCGGGAATGAGCAGTTCTTC.

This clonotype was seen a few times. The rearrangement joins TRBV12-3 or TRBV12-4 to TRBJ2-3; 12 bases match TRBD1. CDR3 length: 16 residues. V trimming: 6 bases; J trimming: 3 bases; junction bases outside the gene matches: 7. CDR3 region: CASRPGTGGGTDTQYF. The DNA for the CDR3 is TGTGCCAGCAGACCCGGGACAGGGGGCGGGACAGATACGCAGTATTTT.

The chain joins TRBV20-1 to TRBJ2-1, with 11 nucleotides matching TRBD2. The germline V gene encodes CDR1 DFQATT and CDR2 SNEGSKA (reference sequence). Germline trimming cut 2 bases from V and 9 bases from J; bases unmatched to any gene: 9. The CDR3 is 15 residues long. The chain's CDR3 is CSARLLAGERTEQFF. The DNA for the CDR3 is TGCAGTGCTAGACTACTAGCGGGAGAACGCACTGAGCAGTTCTTC.

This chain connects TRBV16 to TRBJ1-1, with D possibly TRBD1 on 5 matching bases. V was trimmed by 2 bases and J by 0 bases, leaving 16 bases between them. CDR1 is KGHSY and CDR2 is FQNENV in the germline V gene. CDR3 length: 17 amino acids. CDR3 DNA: TGTGCCAGCAGCCAACTAACTGTGGGGGTATTGAACACTGAAGCTTTCTTT. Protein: CASSQLTVGVLNTEAFF.

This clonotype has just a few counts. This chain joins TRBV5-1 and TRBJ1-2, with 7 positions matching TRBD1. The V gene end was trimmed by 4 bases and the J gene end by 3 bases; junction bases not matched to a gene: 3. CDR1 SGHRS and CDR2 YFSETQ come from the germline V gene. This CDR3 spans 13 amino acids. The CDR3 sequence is CASSPGQYYGYTF. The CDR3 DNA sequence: TGCGCCAGCAGCCCGGGACAGTACTATGGCTACACCTTC.

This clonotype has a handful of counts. This chain's CDR3 is CSALGGTTDTQYF. In DNA form, the CDR3 reads TGCAGTGCCCTGGGGGGAACCACAGATACGCAGTATTTT. J is TRBJ2-3 and V is TRBV20-1; weak D call: TRBD2 (6 bases). The CDR3 length is 13 residues. Trimming stripped 6 bases from V and 2 bases from J, with 12 bases between. The germline CDR1 and CDR2 sequences are DFQATT and SNEGSKA (reference sequence).

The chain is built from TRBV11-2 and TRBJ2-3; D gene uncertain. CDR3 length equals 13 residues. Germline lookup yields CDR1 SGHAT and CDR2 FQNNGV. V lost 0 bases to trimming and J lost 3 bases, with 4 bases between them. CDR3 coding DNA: TGTGCCAGCAGCTTAGATCCGACAGATACGCAGTATTTT. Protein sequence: CASSLDPTDTQYF.

CDR3 loop: CSARKRNYGYTF. The CDR3 nucleotides read TGCAGTGCTCGGAAACGGAACTATGGCTACACCTTC. V is TRBV20-1 and J is TRBJ1-2; D gene uncertain. The CDR3 loop spans 12 amino acids. Germline loops: CDR1 DFQATT, CDR2 SNEGSKA (reference sequence). V was trimmed by 5 bases and J by 2 bases, leaving 9 bases between them.